This T cell receptor beta chain was sequenced for a study of human thymus T cells. Germline lookup yields CDR1 SGHNT and CDR2 YYREEE (reference sequence). This CDR3 spans 16 amino acids. The junction had 13 bases not matched to a gene; V was cut back by 3 bases and J by 7 bases. TCRdb keeps only in-frame clones here, not all; method: immunoSEQ multiplex PCR. Of 46,000 or so clones in the sample, about 95% were seen once. The clonotype was recovered from a girl under three years old with a congenital heart defect but otherwise immunologically healthy. The chain couples TRBV5-4 to TRBJ2-3; 8 bases align to TRBD1. Sequencing used blood. CDR3 nucleotide sequence: TGTGCCAGCAGCTCCGAAACAGGGGGGAAATCTAATACGCAGTATTTT. This translates into CASSSETGGKSNTQYF.